This T cell receptor beta chain appears in the sequencing data of a study of OX40 agonist ivuxolimab in advanced cancers. Sequencing used immunoSEQ multiplex PCR; TCRdb keeps in-frame clones, though not all of them. The profile shows tens of thousands of clones, 91% of them singletons. The germline CDR1 and CDR2 sequences are MNHEY and SMNVEV (reference sequence). There are 15 residues in the CDR3. Trimming left V 7 bases short and J 0 bases short, with 15 bases between. The specimen was CD4+ or CD8+ T cells sorted from blood, collected in a trial of the OX40 agonist ivuxolimab. V and J are TRBV27 and TRBJ1-2; D gene ambiguous. This receptor was identified in an adult with an advanced solid tumor such as melanoma, head and neck, liver or kidney cancer. This chain's CDR3 is CASKLGSTSNYGYTF. The CDR3, as DNA: TGTGCCAGCAAGTTGGGCAGCACCTCTAACTATGGCTACACCTTC.